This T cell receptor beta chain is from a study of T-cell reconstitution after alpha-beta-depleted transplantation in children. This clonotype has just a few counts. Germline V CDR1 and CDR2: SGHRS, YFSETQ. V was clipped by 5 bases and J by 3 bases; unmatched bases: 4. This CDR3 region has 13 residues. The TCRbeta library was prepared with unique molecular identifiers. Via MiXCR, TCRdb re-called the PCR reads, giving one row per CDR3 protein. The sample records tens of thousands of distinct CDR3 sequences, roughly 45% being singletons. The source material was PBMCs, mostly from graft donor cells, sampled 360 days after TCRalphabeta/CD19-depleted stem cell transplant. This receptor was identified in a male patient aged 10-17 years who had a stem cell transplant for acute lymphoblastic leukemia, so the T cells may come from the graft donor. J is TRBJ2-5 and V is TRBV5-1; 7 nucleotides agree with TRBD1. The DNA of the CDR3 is TGCGCCAGCAGTCATACAGGGGAAGAGACCCAGTACTTC. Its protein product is CASSHTGEETQYF. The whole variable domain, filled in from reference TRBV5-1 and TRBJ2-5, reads KAGVTQTPRYLIKTRGQQVTLSCSPISGHRSVSWYQQTPGQGLQFLFEYFSETQRNKGNFPGRFSGRQFSNSRSEMNVSTLELGDSALYLCASSHTGEETQYFGPGTRLLVL.